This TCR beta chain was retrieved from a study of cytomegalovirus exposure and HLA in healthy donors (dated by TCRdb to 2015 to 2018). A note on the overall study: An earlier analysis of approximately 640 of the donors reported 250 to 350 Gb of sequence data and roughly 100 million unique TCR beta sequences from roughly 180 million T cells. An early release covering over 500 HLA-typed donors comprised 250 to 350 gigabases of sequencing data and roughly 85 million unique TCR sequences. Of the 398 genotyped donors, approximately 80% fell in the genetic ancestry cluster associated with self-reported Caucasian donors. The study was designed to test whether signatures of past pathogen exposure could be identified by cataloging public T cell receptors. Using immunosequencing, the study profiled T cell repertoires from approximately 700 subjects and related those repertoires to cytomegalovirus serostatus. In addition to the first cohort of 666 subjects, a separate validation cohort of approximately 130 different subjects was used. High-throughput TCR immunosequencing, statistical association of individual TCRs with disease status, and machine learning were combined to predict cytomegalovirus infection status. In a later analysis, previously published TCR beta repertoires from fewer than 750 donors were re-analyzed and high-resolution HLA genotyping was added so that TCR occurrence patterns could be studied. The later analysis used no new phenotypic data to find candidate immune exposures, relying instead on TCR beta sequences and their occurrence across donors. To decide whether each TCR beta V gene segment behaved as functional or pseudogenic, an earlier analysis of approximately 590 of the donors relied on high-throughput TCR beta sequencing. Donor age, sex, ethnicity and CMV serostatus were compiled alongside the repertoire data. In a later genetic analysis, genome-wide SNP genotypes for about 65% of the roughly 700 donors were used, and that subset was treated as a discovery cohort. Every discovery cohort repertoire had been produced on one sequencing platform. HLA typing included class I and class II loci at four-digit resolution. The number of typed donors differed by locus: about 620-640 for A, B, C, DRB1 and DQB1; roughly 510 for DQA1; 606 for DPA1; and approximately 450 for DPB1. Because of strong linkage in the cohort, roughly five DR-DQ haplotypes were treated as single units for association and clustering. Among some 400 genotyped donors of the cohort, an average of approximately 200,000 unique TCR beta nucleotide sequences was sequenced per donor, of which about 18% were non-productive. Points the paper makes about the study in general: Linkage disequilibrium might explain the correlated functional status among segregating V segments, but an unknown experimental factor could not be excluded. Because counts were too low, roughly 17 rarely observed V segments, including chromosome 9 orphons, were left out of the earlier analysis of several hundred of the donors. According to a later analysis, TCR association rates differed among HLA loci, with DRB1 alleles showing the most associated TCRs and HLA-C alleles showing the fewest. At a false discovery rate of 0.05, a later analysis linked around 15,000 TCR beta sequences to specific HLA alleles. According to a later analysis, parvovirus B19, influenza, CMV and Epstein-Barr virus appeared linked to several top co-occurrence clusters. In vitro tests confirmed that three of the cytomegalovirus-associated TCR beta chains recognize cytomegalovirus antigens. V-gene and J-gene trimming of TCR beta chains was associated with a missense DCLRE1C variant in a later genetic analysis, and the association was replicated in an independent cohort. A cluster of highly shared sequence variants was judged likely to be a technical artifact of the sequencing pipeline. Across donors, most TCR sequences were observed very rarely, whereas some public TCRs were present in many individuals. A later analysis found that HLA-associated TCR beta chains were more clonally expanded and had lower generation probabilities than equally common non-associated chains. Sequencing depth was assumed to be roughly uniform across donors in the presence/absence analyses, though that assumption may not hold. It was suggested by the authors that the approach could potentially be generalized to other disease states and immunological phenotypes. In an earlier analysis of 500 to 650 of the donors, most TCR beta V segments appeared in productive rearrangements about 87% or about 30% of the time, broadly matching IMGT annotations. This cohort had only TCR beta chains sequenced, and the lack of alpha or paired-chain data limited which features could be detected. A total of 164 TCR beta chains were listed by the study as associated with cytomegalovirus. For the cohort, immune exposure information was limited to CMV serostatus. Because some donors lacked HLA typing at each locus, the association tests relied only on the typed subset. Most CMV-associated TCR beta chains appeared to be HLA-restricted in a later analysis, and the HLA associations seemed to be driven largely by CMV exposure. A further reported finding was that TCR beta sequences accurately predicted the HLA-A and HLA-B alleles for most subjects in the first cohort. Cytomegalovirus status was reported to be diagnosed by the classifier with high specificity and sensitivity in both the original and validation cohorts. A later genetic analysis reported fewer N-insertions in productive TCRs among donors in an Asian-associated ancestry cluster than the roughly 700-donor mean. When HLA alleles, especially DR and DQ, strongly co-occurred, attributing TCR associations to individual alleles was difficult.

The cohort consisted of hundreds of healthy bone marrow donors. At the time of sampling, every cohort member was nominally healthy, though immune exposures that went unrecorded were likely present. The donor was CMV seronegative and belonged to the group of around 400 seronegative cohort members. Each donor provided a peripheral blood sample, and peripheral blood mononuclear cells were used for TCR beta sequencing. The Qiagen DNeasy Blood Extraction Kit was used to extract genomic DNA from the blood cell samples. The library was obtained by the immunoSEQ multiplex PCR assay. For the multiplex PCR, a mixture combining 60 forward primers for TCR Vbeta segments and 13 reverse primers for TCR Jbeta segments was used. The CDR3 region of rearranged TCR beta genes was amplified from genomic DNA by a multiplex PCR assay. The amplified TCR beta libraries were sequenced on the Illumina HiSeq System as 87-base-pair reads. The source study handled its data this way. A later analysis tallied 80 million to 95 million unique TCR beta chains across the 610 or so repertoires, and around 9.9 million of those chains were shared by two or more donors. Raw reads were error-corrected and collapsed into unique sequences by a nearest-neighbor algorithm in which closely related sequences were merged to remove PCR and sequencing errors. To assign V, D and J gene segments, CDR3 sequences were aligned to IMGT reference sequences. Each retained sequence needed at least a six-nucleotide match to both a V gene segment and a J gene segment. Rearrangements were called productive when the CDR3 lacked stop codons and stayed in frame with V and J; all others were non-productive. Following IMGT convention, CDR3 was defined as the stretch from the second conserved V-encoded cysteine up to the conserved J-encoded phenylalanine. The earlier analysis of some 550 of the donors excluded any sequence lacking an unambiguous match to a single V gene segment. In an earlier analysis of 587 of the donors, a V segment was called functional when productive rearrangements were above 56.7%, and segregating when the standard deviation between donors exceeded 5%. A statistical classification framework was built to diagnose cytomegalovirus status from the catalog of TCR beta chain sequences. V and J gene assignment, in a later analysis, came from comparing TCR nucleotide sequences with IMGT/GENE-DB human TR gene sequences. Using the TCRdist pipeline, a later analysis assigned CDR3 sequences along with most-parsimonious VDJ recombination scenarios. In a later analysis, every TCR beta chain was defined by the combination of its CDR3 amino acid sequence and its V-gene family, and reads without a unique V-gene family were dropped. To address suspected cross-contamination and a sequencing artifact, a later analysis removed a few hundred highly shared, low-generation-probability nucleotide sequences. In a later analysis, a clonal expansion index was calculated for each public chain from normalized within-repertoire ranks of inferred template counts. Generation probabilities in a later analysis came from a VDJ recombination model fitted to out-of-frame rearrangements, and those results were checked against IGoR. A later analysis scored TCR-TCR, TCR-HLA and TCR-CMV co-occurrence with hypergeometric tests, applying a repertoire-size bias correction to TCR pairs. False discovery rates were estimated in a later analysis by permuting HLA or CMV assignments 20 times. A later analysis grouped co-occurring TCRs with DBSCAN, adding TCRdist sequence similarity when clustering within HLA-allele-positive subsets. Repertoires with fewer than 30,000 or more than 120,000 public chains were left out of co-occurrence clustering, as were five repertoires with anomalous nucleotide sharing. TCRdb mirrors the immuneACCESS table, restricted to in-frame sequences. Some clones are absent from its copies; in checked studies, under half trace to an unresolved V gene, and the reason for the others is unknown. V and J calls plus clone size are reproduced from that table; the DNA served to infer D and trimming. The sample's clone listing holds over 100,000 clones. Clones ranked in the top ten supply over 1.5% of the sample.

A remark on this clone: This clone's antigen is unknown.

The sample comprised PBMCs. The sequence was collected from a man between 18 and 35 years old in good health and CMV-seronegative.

The CDR3 amino acid sequence is: CASSSPGTGYGYTF. The DNA is as follows: TGTGCCAGCAGTTCGCCCGGGACAGGGTATGGCTACACCTTC. The chain joins TRBV6-6 to TRBJ1-2; TRBD1 lines up with 9 middle nucleotides. Reading from cysteine to phenylalanine, the CDR3 counts 14 amino acids. CDR3 DNA is the only sequence kept; it has 42 bases, read in frame from the first base. CDR1 and CDR2, looked up from the germline V gene (reference sequence), are MNHNY and SVGAGI. The germline V end is reduced by 4 bases and the J end by 5 bases; junction bases left unmatched: 5.